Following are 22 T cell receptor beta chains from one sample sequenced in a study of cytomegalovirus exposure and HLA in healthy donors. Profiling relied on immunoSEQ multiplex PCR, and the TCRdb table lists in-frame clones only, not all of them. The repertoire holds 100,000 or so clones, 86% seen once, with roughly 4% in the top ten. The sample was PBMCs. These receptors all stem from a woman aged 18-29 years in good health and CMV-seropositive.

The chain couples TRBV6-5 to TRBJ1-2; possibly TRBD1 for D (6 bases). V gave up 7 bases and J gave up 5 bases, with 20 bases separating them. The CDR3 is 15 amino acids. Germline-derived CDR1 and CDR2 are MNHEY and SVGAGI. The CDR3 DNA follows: TGTGCCAGCACCCCCCGGCAGGGGAAACAGTATGGCTACACCTTC. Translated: CASTPRQGKQYGYTF.

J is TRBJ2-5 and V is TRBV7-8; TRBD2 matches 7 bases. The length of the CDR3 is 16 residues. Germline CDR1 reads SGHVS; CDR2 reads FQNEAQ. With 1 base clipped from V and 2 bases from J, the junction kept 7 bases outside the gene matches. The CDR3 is CASSLGLAASQETQYF. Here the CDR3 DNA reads TGTGCCAGCAGCTTAGGCCTAGCGGCCTCTCAAGAGACCCAGTACTTC.

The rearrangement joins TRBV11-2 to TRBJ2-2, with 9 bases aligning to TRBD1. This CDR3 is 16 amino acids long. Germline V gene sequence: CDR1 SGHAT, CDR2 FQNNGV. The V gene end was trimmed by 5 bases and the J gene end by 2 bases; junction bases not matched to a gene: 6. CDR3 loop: CASSPRTGANTGELFF. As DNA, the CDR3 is TGTGCCAGCAGCCCACGGACAGGGGCTAACACCGGGGAGCTGTTTTTT.

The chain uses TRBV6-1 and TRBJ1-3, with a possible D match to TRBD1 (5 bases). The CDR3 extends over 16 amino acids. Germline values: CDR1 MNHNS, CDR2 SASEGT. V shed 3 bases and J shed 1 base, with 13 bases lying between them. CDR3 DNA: TGTGCCAGCAGTGAGAACAGGATATGGTCTGGAAACACCATATATTTT. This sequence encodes CASSENRIWSGNTIYF.

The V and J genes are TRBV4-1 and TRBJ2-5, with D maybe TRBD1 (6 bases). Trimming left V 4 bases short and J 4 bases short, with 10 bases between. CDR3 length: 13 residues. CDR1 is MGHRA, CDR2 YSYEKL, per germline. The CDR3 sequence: CASSRLQGETQYF. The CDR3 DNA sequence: TGCGCCAGCAGCCGATTACAGGGAGAGACCCAGTACTTC.

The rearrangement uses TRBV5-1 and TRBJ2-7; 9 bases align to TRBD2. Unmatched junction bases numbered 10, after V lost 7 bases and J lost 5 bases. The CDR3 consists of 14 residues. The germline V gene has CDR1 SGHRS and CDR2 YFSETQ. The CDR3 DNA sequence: TGCGCCAGCCGCGGCCTAGCGGGGCCCAACGAGCAGTACTTC. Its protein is CASRGLAGPNEQYF.

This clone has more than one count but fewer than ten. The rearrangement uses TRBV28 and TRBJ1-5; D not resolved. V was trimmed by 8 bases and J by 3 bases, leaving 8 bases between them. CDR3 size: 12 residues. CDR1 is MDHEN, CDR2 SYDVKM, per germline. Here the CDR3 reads CASHRDNQPQHF. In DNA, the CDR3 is TGTGCCAGCCATCGGGACAATCAGCCCCAGCATTTT.

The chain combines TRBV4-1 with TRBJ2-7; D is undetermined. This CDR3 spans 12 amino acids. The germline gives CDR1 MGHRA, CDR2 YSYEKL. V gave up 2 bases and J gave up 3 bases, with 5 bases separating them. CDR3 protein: CASSQTNYEQYF. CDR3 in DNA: TGCGCCAGCAGCCAAACAAACTACGAGCAGTACTTC.

The CDR3 bases are TGTGCCAGCAGCCCCCTCGATTTAAGCGGGAGCCGCTCCTACGAGCAGTACTTC. Protein: CASSPLDLSGSRSYEQYF. The genes are TRBV11-1 and TRBJ2-7, with 8 positions matching TRBD2. The CDR3 runs to 18 residues. The V gene end was trimmed by 5 bases and the J gene end by 0 bases; junction bases not matched to a gene: 15. Looked up from germline, CDR1 is SGHAT and CDR2 is FQDESV (reference sequence).

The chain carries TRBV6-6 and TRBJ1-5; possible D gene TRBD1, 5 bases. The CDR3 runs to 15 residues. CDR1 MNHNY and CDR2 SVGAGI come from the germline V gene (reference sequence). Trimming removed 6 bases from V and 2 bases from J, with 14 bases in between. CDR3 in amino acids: CASSALGLGNQPQHF. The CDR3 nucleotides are TGTGCCAGCAGCGCCCTGGGGCTAGGCAATCAGCCCCAGCATTTT.

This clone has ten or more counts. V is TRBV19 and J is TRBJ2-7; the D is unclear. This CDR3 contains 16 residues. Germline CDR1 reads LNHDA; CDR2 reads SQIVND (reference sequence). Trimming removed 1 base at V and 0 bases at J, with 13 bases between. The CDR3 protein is CASSIGGESNSYEQYF. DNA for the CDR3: TGTGCCAGTAGTATAGGCGGAGAGAGTAACTCCTACGAGCAGTACTTC.

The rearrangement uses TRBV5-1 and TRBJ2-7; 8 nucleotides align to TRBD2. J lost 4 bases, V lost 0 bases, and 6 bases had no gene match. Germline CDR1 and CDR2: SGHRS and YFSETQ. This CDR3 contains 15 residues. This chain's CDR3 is CASSLEGSGVYEQYF. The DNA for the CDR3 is TGCGCCAGCAGCTTGGAAGGTAGCGGGGTGTACGAGCAGTACTTC.

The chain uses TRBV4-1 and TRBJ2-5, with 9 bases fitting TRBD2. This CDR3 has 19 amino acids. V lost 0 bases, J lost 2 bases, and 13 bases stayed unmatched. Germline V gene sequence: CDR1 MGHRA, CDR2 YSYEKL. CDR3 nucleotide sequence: TGCGCCAGCAGCCAAGAGCCTACCTTCAGCGGGGGGATACAAGAGACCCAGTACTTC. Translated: CASSQEPTFSGGIQETQYF.

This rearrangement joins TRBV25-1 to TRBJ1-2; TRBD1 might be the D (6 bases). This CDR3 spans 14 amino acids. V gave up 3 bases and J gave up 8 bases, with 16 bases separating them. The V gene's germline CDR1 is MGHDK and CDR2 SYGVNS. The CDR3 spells CASSEAHREHGYTF. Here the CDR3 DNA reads TGTGCCAGCAGTGAGGCCCACAGGGAGCACGGCTACACCTTC.

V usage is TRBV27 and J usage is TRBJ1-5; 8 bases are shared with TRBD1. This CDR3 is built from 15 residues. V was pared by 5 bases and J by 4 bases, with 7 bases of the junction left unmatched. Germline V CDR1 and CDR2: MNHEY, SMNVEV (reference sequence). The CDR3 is CASSRTGSSNQPQHF. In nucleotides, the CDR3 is TGTGCCAGCAGTCGGACAGGGTCCTCTAATCAGCCCCAGCATTTT.

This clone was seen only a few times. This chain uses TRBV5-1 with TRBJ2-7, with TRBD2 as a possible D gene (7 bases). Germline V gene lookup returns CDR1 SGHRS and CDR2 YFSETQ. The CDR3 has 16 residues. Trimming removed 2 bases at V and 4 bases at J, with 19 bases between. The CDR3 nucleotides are TGCGCCAGCAGCTTCTCTCCGGGGGGCCCTACGTACGAGCAGTACTTC. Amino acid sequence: CASSFSPGGPTYEQYF.

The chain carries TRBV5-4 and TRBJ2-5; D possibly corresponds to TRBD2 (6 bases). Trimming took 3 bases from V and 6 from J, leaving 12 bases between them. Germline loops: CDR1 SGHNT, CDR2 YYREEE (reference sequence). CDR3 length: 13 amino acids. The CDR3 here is CASSSQAGKTQYF. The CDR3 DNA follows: TGTGCCAGCAGCTCACAGGCGGGGAAGACCCAGTACTTC.

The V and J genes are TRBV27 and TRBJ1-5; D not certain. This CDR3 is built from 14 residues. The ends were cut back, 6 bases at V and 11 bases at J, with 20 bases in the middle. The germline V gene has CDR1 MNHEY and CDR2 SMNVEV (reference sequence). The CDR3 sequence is CASRPAGSHVAQHF. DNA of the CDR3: TGTGCCAGCAGACCAGCGGGCTCCCACGTGGCCCAGCATTTT.

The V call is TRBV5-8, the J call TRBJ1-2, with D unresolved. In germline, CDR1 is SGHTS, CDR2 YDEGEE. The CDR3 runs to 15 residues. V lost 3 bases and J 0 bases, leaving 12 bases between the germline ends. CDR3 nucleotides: TGTGCCAGCAGCTACGAACAGAGAGCTAACTATGGCTACACCTTC. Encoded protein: CASSYEQRANYGYTF.

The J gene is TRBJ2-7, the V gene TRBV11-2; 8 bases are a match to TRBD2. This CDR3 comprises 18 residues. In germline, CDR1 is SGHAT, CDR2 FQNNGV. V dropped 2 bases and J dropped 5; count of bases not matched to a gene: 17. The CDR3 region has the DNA TGTGCCAGCAGCTTACGGAGTAGCGGGGCGTACGTGCGGAACGAGCAGTACTTC. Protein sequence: CASSLRSSGAYVRNEQYF.

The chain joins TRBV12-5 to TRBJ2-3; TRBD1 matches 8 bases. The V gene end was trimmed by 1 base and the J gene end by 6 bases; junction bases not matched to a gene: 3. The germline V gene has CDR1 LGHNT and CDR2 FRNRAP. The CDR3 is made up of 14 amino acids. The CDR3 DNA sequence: TGTGCTAGTGGTTTGGGACAGGGGTTGGATACGCAGTATTTT. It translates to CASGLGQGLDTQYF.

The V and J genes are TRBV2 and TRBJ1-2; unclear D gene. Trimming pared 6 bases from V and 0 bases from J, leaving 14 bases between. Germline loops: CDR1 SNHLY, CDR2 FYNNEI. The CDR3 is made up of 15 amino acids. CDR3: CASRRLPGSNYGYTF. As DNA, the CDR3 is TGTGCCAGCAGAAGACTTCCCGGCTCTAACTATGGCTACACCTTC.